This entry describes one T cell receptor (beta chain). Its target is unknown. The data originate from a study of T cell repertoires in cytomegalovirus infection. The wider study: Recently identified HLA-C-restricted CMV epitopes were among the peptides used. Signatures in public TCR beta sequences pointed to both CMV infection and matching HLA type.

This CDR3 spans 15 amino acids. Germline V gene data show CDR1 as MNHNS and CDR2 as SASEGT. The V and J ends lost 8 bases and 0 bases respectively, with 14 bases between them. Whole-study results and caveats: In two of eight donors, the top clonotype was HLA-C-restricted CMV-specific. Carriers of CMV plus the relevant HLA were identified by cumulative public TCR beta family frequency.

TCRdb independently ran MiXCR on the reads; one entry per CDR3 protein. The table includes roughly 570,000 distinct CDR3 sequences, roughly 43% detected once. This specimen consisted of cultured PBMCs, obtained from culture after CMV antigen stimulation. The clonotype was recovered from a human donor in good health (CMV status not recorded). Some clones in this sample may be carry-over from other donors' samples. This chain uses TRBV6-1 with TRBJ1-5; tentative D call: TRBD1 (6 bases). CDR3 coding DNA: TGTGCCAGCGGCACAGGGACATATAGCAATCAGCCCCAGCATTTT. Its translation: CASGTGTYSNQPQHF.